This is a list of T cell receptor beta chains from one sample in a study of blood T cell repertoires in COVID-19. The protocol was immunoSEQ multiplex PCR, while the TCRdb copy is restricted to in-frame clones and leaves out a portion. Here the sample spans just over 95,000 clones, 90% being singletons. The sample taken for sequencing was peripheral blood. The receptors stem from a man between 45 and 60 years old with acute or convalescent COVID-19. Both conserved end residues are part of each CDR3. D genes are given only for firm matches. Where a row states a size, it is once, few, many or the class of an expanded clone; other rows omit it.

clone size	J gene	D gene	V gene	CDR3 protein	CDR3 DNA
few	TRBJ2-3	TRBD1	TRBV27	CASSRGQVGPTDTQYF	TGTGCCAGCAGTCGCGGACAGGTGGGCCCCACAGATACGCAGTATTTT
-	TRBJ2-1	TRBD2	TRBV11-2	CASRTPGTSGSALYNEQFF	TGTGCCAGCAGGACGCCTGGGACTAGCGGGAGCGCCCTCTACAATGAGCAGTTCTTC
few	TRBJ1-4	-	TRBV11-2	CASTLLAGANEKLFF	TGTGCCAGCACCCTATTAGCAGGGGCTAATGAAAAACTGTTTTTT
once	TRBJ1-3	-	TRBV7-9	CASSQSRASSGNTIYF	TGTGCCAGCAGTCAATCGAGGGCTAGCTCTGGAAACACCATATATTTT
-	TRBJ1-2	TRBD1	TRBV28	CASSPTGLYTF	TGTGCCAGCAGCCCGACAGGGCTCTACACCTTC
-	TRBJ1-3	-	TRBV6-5	CASATETGNTIYF	TGTGCCAGCGCGACAGAGACTGGAAACACCATATATTTT
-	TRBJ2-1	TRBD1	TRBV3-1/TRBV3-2	CASSPGQGFYYNEQFF	TGTGCCAGCAGCCCCGGACAGGGCTTTTATTACAATGAGCAGTTCTTC
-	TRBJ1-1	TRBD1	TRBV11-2	CASSPDRVTAEAFF	TGTGCCAGCAGTCCGGACAGGGTAACGGCAGAAGCTTTCTTT
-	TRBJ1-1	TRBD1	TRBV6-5	CASSQGTDFTEAFF	TGTGCCAGCAGCCAAGGGACAGATTTCACTGAAGCTTTCTTT
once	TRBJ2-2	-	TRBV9	CASSVVDYNTGELFF	TGTGCCAGCAGCGTAGTGGACTATAACACCGGGGAGCTGTTTTTT
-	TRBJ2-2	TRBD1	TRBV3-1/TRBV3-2	CASSGRQGNTGELFF	TGTGCCAGCAGCGGGCGACAGGGTAACACCGGGGAGCTGTTTTTT
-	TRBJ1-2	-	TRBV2	CASSGDTTHGYTF	TGTGCCAGCAGTGGTGATACTACCCATGGCTACACCTTC
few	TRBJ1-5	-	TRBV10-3	CATSPGNNQPQHF	TGTGCCACTTCACCGGGGAACAATCAGCCCCAGCATTTT
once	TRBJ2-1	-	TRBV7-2	CASSLAAGSSYNEQFF	TGTGCCAGCAGCTTAGCGGCGGGGAGCTCCTACAATGAGCAGTTCTTC
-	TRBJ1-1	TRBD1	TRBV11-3	CASSLGPDRGGTEAFF	TGTGCCAGCAGCTTAGGCCCGGACAGGGGAGGTACTGAAGCTTTCTTT
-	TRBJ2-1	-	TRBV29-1	CSADFSYNEQFF	TGCAGCGCCGACTTCTCCTACAATGAGCAGTTCTTC
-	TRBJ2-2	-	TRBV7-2	CASSSRYKGELFF	TGTGCCAGCAGCTCCCGCTATAAAGGGGAGCTGTTTTTT
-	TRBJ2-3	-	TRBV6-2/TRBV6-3	CASSYSSRGGTDTQYF	TGTGCCAGCAGTTACTCCTCGAGAGGAGGGACAGATACGCAGTATTTT
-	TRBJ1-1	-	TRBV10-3	CAISDRVLGGAFF	TGTGCCATCAGTGACAGGGTCCTCGGGGGAGCTTTCTTT
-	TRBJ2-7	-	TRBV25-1	CASSFQGSYEQYF	TGTGCCAGCAGTTTCCAGGGCTCCTACGAGCAGTACTTC
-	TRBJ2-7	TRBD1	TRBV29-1	CSARTGVSYEQYF	TGCAGCGCTAGGACAGGTGTCTCCTACGAGCAGTACTTC
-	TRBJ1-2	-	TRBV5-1	CASSLAEDGYTF	TGCGCCAGCAGCTTGGCGGAGGATGGCTACACCTTC
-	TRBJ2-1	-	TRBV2	CASTSPGSSYNEQFF	TGTGCCAGCACCTCCCCAGGAAGCTCCTACAATGAGCAGTTCTTC
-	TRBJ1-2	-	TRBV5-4	CASSLPRARGYTF	TGTGCCAGCAGCTTGCCCAGGGCTCGGGGCTACACCTTC
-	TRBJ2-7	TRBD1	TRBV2	CASMAPRDRPGYEQYF	TGTGCCAGCATGGCTCCCCGGGACAGGCCTGGATACGAGCAGTACTTC
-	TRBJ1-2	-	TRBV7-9	CASSPTGDGYTF	TGTGCCAGCAGCCCCACGGGGGATGGCTACACCTTC
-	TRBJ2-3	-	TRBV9	CASSREVGTDTQYF	TGTGCCAGCAGCCGAGAGGTTGGCACAGATACGCAGTATTTT